These T cell receptor beta chains were read from a single sample in a study of blood T cell repertoires in COVID-19. Measured with immunoSEQ multiplex PCR; TCRdb has only the in-frame clones, and not every one. This sample yields about 170,000 clones, of which approximately 91% are seen a single time; approximately 4.6% belongs to the top ten. Sequenced input: peripheral blood. The receptors come from a man aged 18 to 29 with COVID-19, enrolled during active disease. CDR3s include the opening cysteine and the closing phenylalanine or tryptophan. The size entry is marked missing in some rows and otherwise reads once, few, many or a size class.

-	TRBV28	TRBJ2-7	CASRETGEFDEQYF
-	TRBV10-3	TRBJ1-1	CASGTGVVTEAFF
-	TRBV7-9	TRBJ1-3	CASSPYGGSGNTIYF
-	TRBV7-3	TRBJ2-1	CASKPRDSPEQFF
-	TRBV5-3	TRBJ2-2	CARIIPERDHNTGELFF
-	TRBV29-1	TRBJ2-1	CSVLAPYNEQFF
-	TRBV9	TRBJ1-2	CASSVTPGGANPYGYTF
-	TRBV7-3	TRBJ2-2	CASRRTGGGGELFF
-	TRBV14	TRBJ2-1	CASSPPRASGYNEQFF
once	TRBV7-9	TRBJ2-2	CASSKTLAGGPGELFF
-	TRBV9	TRBJ1-5	CASSPTDRVGQPQHF
-	TRBV12-3/TRBV12-4	TRBJ1-5	CASSPGSQPQHF
-	TRBV5-1	TRBJ1-6	CASSTSSRGALNSPLHF
-	TRBV5-4	TRBJ1-3	CASSLPPPQNTIYF
-	TRBV30	TRBJ1-2	CAWRAGQGAYYGYTF
-	TRBV7-9	TRBJ2-7	CASSVTGFVDEQYF
-	TRBV28	TRBJ1-4	CASKEYGTGALGEKLFF
-	TRBV5-4	TRBJ1-1	CASSTRENTEAFF
-	TRBV28	TRBJ1-3	CASRRADRGSGNTIYF
-	TRBV19	TRBJ2-7	CASSIDGTGYYEQYF
-	TRBV28	TRBJ1-3	CASSLHSLDTIYF
few	TRBV6-5	TRBJ1-4	CASRDRATNEKLFF
-	TRBV9	TRBJ1-5	CASSVGQGNQPQHF
-	TRBV5-1	TRBJ2-3	CASSVNRGPSTDTQYF
-	TRBV30	TRBJ2-7	CAWSNLAPYEQYF
-	TRBV18	TRBJ2-7	CASSPHYEQYF
-	TRBV29-1	TRBJ2-1	CSVAGLNSYNEQFF
-	TRBV7-9	TRBJ1-3	CASSLSRSGNTIYF
-	TRBV5-4	TRBJ2-7	CASSLAVNSYEQYF
-	TRBV2	TRBJ1-1	CASSETGGNTEAFF
-	TRBV6-6	TRBJ1-5	CASSLPRTGYRNQPQHF
-	TRBV6-5	TRBJ2-7	CASSYSASGIEQYF
-	TRBV2	TRBJ1-2	CAIVDRADGYTF
-	TRBV27	TRBJ2-1	CASRLDAGNEQFF